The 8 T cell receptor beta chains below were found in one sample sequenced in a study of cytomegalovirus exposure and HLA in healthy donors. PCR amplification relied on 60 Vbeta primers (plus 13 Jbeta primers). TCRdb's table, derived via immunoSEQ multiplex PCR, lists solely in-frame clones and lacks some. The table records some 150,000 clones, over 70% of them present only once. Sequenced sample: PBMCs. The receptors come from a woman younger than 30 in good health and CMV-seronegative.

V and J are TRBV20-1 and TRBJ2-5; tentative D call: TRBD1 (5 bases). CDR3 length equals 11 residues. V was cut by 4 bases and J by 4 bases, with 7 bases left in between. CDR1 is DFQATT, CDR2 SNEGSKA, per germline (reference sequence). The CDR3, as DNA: TGCAGTGCTAATAGGGGAGAGACCCAGTACTTC. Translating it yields CSANRGETQYF.

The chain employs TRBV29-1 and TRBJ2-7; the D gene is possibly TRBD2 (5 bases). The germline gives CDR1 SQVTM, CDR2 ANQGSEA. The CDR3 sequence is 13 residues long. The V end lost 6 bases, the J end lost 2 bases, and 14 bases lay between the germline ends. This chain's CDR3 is CSVGAGIAYEQYF. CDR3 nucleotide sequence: TGCAGCGTGGGTGCCGGGATTGCCTACGAGCAGTACTTC.

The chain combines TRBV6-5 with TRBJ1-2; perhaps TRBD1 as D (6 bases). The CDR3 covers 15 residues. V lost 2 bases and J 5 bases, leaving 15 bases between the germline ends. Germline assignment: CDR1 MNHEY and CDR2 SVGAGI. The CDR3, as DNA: TGTGCCAGCAGTTACCTCGGGACACGGATTTATGGCTACACCTTC. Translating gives CASSYLGTRIYGYTF.

The CDR3 loop is CASIRGWGANEKLFF. CDR3 sequence (DNA): TGTGCCAGCATTAGGGGTTGGGGCGCCAATGAAAAACTGTTTTTT. The genes are TRBV6-1 and TRBJ1-4, with a weak D call TRBD1 (5 bases). Trimming stripped 7 bases from V and 5 bases from J, with 17 bases between. Germline-derived CDR1 and CDR2 are MNHNS and SASEGT. This CDR3 has 15 amino acids.

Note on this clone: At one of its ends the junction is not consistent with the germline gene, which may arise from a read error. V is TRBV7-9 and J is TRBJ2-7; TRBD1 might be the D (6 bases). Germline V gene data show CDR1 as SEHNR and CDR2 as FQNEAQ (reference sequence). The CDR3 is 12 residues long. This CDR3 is CSSSSQGNEQYF. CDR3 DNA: TGTTCCAGCAGCTCGCAGGGGAACGAGCAGTACTTC.

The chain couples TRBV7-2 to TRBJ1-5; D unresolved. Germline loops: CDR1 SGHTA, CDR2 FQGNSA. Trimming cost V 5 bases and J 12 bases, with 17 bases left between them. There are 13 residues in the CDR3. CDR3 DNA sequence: TGTGCCAGCAGCCGCTCGGTTGGACTTGGCCAGCATTTT. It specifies CASSRSVGLGQHF.

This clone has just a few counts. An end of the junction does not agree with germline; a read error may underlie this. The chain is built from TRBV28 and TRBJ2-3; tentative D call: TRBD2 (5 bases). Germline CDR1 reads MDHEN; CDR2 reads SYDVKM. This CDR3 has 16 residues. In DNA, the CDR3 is TGTGCCAGCAGTTTGCCGATCTCCCTCCGGGGAGATGCGCAGTACTTT. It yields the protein CASSLPISLRGDAQYF.

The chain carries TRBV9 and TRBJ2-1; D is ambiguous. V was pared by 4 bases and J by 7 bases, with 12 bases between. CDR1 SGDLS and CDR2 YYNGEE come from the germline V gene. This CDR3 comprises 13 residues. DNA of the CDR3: TGTGCCAGCAGCTATCCTCCCAGTAATGAGCAGTTCTTC. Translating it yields CASSYPPSNEQFF.